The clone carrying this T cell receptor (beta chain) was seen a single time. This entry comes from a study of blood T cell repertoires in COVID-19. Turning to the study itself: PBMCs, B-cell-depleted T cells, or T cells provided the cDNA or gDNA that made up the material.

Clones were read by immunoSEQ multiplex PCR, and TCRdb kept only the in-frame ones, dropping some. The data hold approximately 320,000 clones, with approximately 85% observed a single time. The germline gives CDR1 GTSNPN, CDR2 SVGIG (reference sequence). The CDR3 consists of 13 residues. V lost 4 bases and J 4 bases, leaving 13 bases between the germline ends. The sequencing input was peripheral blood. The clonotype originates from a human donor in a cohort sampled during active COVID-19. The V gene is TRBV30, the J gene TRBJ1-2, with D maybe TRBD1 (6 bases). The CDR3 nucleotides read TGTGCCTGGAATGGGGGCCCTACCTATGGCTACACCTTC. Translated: CAWNGGPTYGYTF. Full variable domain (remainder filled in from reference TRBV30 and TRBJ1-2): SQTIHQWPATLVQPVGSPLSLECTVEGTSNPNLYWYRQAAGRGLQLLFYSVGIGQISSEVPQNLSASRPQDRQFILSSKKLLLSDSGFYLCAWNGGPTYGYTFGSGTRLTVV.